The clone carrying this TCR beta chain was seen at least ten times. Its target is not known. Documented time point: newly diagnosed GD, antithyroid drugs for less than 3 months. TCR sequences were obtained from RNA taken from PBMCs. This CDR3 is 11 amino acids long. Germline V CDR1 and CDR2: DFQATT, SNEGSKA (reference sequence). Trimming removed 3 bases from V and 15 bases from J; junction bases left unmatched: 8. The data belong to a study of regulatory T cells in long-lasting Graves disease. Study-wide background: Newly diagnosed Graves' patients had taken antithyroid drugs under 3 months.

Broader study findings: Newly diagnosed patients had higher TCR diversity than persistent Graves' patients did. Among the persistent patients, 2,500 to 3,000 public clonotypes were shared, more than the roughly 990 shared among new patients. Persistent disease preferred TRBV28, TRBJ1-2 and TRBJ2-5; new disease, TRBV20-1 and TRBJ2-1.

In building TCR beta libraries, iRepertoire HTBI primers were used together with Arm-PCR of CDR3 regions. TCRdb processed the multiplex PCR reads anew with MiXCR; each CDR3 protein has one entry. The repertoire holds 400,000 to 500,000 distinct CDR3 sequences, with roughly 17% as singletons. These data also formed part of another study, on T cells in Graves' hyperthyroidism and ophthalmopathy.

The chain recombines TRBV20-1 with TRBJ2-4; 7 positions agree with TRBD1. The material was peripheral blood mononuclear cells (PBMCs), obtained at new diagnosis, from a patient treated with antithyroid drugs. The clonotype originates from a woman between 18 and 29 years old with Graves disease. As DNA, the CDR3 is TGCAGTGCTAGGGGCCCGGGACAGCGGTACTTC. This gives the protein CSARGPGQRYF.